This T cell receptor (beta chain) was identified during a study of T cells in Graves' hyperthyroidism and ophthalmopathy. The CDR3 runs to 15 residues. V was pared by 4 bases and J by 7 bases, with 9 bases of the junction left unmatched. Per germline, CDR1 SGHTA and CDR2 FQGTGA. Those with hyperthyroidism were 18 to 65 years old, newly diagnosed, and ill for under 2 months. Patients with uncontrolled infections, other autoimmune diseases, pregnancy or lactation were excluded. It was RNA transcripts that yielded the amplified TCR beta CDR3 regions. The HTBI primer set was used in a first-round RT-PCR of the TCR CDR3. A single record per CDR3 protein comes from TCRdb applying MiXCR to the multiplex PCR reads. The sample includes 500,000 to 700,000 distinct CDR3 sequences, around 17% seen only once; the top ten take under 20%. This clonotype was detected many times.

The V call is TRBV7-3, the J call TRBJ2-1; 8 bases are shared with TRBD2. The sample consisted of blood. The source is a woman aged 18 to 35 with Graves' hyperthyroidism. In nucleotides, the CDR3 is TGTGCCAGCAGCTCTAGCCGGGGGGGGATGAATGAGCAGTTCTTC. Translating gives CASSSSRGGMNEQFF.